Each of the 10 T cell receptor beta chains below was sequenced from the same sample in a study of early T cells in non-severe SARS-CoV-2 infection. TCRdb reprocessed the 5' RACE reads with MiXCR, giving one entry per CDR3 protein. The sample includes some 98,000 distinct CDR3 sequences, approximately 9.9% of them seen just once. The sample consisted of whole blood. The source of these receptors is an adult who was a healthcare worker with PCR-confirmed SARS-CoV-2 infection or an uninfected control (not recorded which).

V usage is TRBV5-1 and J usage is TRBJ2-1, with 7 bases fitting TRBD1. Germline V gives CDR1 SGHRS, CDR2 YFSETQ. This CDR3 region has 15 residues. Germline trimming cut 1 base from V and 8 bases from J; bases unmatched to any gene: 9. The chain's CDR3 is CASSLFTGVEDEQFF. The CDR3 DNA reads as TGCGCCAGCAGCTTGTTCACAGGGGTTGAGGATGAGCAGTTCTTC.

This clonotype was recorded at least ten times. The CDR3 reads CASSLTGTIMYNEQFF. The CDR3 DNA reads as TGTGCCAGCAGTTTGACCGGGACAATAATGTACAATGAGCAGTTCTTC. The chain carries TRBV12-3 or TRBV12-4 and TRBJ2-1, with D possibly being TRBD1 (6 bases). V gave up 3 bases and J gave up 4 bases, with 16 bases separating them. The CDR3 runs 16 residues.

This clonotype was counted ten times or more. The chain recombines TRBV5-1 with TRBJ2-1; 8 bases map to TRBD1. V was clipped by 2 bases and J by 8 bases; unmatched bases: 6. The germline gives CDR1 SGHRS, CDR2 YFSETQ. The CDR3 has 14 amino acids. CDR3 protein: CASSLTVDRDEQFF. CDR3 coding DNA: TGCGCCAGCAGCTTAACCGTGGACAGGGATGAGCAGTTCTTC.

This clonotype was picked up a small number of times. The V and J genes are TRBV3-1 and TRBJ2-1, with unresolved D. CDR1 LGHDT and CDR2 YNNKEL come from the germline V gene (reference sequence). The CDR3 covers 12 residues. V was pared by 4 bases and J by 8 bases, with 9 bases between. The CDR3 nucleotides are TGTGCCAGCAGCCCCCGGTGGGATGAGCAGTTCTTC. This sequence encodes CASSPRWDEQFF.

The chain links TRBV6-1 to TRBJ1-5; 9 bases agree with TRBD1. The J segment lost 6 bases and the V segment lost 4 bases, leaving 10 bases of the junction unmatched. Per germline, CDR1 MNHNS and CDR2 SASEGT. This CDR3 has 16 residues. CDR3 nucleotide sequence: TGTGCCAGCAGTGTACCGGGACAGGGACTTCCTCAGCCCCAGCATTTT. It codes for CASSVPGQGLPQPQHF.

The CDR3 sequence: CASTSPDVETQYF. The CDR3 nucleotides read TGTGCCAGCACCTCACCGGACGTGGAGACCCAGTACTTC. The rearrangement uses TRBV6-6 and TRBJ2-5; no clear D gene. Germline values: CDR1 MNHNY, CDR2 SVGAGI (reference sequence). Trimming removed 7 bases at V and 5 bases at J, with 14 bases between. This CDR3 has 13 amino acids.

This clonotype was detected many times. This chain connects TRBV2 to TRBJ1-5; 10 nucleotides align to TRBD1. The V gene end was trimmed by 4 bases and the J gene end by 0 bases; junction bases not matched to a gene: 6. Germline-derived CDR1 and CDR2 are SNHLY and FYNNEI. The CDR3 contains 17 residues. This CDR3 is CASSGWDRGYSNQPQHF. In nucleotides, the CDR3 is TGTGCCAGCAGTGGTTGGGACAGGGGCTATAGCAATCAGCCCCAGCATTTT. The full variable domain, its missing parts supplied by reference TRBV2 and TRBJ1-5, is EPEVTQTPSHQVTQMGQEVILRCVPISNHLYFYWYRQILGQKVEFLVSFYNNEISEKSEIFDDQFSVERPDGSNFTLKIRSTKLEDSAMYFCASSGWDRGYSNQPQHFGDGTRLSIL.

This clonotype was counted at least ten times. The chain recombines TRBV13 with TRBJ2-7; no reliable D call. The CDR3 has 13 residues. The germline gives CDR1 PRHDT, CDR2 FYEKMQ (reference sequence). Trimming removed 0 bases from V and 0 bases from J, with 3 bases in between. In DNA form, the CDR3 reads TGTGCCAGCAGCTTAGGACACTCCTACGAGCAGTACTTC. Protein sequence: CASSLGHSYEQYF.

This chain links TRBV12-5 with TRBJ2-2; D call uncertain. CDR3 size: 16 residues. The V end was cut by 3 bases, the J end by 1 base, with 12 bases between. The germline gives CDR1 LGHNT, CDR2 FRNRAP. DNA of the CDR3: TGTGCTAGTGGTTTTTCCCCTGGTCAGAACACCGGGGAGCTGTTTTTT. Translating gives CASGFSPGQNTGELFF.

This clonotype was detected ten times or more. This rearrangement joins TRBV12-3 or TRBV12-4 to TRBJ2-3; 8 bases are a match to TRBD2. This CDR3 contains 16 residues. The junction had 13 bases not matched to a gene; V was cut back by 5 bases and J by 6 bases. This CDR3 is CASSPSRREEGDTQYF. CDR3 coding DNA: TGTGCCAGCAGTCCCAGTCGGCGGGAGGAGGGGGATACGCAGTATTTT.